This T cell receptor (beta chain) was sequenced in a study of identical twins. Many counts were recorded for this clonotype. MiXCR, run by TCRdb on the 5' RACE reads, gives a single entry per CDR3 protein. This sample yields around 100,000 distinct CDR3 sequences, of which about 6% are seen a single time; approximately 12% belongs to the top ten. Per germline, CDR1 SQVTM and CDR2 ANQGSEA. V shed 4 bases and J shed 8 bases, with 15 bases lying between them. This CDR3 is built from 13 residues. The sequenced material came from memory T cells sorted from blood. V and J are TRBV29-1 and TRBJ1-5; D is uncertain. This clonotype originated in a woman aged 45-65 years in good health. The DNA for the CDR3 is TGCAGCGTTGCTCACTCTCCTACGGAGCCCCAGCATTTT. Residues: CSVAHSPTEPQHF. The whole variable domain, remainder taken from reference TRBV29-1 and TRBJ1-5, is SAVISQKPSRDICQRGTSLTIQCQVDSQVTMMFWYRQQPGQSLTLIATANQGSEATYESGFVIDKFPISRPNLTFSTLTVSNMSPEDSSIYLCSVAHSPTEPQHFGDGTRLSIL.